This T cell receptor beta chain derives from a study of T cells in Graves' hyperthyroidism and ophthalmopathy. General study results and limits: Before onset, by a median of approximately 6.8 months, the model predicted ophthalmopathy.

V lost 2 bases, J lost 8 bases, and 6 bases stayed unmatched. Germline V gene sequence: CDR1 SGHNT, CDR2 YYREEE (reference sequence). The CDR3 consists of 13 residues. This clonotype showed up many times. No antigen is known for it. Uncontrolled infections, other autoimmune diseases, pregnancy or lactation led to exclusion of patients. RNA transcripts gave rise to amplified TCR beta CDR3 regions. HTBI primers drove first-round RT-PCR of the TCR CDR3. Via MiXCR, TCRdb re-called the multiplex PCR reads, giving one row per CDR3 protein. The sample has fewer than 700,000 distinct CDR3 sequences; about 15% are singletons.

The genes are TRBV5-4 and TRBJ1-2; TRBD1 aligns across 7 bases. This TCR derives from a woman in her late teens or twenties with Graves' ophthalmopathy. Material for sequencing was blood. As DNA, the CDR3 is TGTGCCAGCAGCTTTAAGGGGGCACGAGGCTACACCTTC. It is translated as CASSFKGARGYTF.